This T cell receptor beta chain emerged from a study of T-cell reconstitution after alpha-beta-depleted transplantation in children. Researchers prepared the TCRbeta library using unique molecular identifiers, the study reports. TCRdb fed the PCR reads into MiXCR, producing one record per CDR3 protein. This sample yields some 500,000 distinct CDR3 sequences, of which approximately 16% are seen a single time; approximately 3% belongs to the top ten. The V gene's germline CDR1 is MNHEY and CDR2 SMNVEV (reference sequence). Trimming cost V 5 bases and J 9 bases, with 20 bases left between them. The length of the CDR3 is 14 residues.

V gene TRBV27 combines with J gene TRBJ2-7, with D maybe TRBD1 (6 bases). The TCR comes from a human donor who donated a stem cell graft to a child with acute lymphoblastic leukemia. Sequencing used PBMCs from the stem cell graft donor, obtained from the stem cell graft. This CDR3 reads CASSPRTDAWVQYF. The CDR3 region has the DNA TGTGCCAGCAGTCCTCGGACAGACGCCTGGGTGCAGTACTTC.